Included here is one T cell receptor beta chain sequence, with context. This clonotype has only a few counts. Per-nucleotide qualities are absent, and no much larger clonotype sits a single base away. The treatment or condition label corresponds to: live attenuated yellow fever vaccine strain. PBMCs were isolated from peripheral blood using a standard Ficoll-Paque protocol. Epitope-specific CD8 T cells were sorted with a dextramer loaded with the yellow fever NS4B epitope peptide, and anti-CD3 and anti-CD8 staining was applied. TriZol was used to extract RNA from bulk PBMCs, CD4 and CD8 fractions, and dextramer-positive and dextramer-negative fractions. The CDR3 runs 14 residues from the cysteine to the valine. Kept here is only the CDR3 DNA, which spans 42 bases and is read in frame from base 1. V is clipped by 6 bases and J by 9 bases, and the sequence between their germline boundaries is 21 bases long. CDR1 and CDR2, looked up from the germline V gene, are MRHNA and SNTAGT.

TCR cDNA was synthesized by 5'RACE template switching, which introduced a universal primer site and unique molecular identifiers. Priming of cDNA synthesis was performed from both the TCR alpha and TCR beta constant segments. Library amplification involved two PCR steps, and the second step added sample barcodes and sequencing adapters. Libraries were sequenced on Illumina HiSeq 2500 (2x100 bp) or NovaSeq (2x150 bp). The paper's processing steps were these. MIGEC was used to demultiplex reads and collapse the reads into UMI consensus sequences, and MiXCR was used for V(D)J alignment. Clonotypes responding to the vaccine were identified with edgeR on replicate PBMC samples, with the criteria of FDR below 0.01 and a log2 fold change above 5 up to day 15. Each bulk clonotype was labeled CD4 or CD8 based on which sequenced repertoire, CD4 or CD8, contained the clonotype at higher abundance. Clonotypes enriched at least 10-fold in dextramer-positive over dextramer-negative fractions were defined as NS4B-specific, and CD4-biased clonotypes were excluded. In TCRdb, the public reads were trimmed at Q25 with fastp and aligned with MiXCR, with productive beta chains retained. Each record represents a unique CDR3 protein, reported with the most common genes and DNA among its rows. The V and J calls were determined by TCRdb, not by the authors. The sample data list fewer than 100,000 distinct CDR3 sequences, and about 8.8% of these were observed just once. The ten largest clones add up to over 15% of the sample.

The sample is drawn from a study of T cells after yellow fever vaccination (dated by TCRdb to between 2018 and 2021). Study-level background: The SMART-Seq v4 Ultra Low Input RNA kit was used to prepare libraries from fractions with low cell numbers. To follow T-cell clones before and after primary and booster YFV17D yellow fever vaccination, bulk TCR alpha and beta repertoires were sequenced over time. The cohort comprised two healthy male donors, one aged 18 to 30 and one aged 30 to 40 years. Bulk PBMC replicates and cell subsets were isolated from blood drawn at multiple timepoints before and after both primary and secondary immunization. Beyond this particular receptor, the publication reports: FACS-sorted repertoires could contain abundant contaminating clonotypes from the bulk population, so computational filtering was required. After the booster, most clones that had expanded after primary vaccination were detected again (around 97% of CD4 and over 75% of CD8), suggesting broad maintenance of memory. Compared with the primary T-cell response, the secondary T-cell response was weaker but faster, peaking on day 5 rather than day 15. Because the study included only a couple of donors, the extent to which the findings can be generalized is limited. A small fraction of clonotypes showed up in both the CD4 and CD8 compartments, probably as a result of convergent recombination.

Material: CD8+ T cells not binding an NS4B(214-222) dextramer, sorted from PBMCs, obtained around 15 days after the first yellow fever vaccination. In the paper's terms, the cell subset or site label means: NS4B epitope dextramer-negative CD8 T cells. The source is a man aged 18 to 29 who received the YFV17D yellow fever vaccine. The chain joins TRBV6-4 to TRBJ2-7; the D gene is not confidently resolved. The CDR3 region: CASSLVRNISGQYV. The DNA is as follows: TGTGCCAGCAGCCTGGTCAGGAACATATCCGGGCAGTACGTC.